This is a list of T cell receptor beta chains from one sample in a study of Ad26.COV2.S vaccination and SARS-CoV-2 variants. Data came from immunoSEQ multiplex PCR; TCRdb stores just in-frame clones and leaves some out. The table includes 360,000 or so clones, around 87% detected once. Material: peripheral blood, obtained in a trial of Ad26.COV2.S vaccine versus placebo. The source is a person between 18 and 65 years old who received the Ad26.COV2.S COVID-19 vaccine or a placebo. CDR3s include the opening cysteine and the closing phenylalanine or tryptophan. The D gene is left open where the match is weak. Some rows mark clone size as missing; the rest say once, few, many or name a class of expanded clone.

>TRBV30|NA|TRBJ2-7|NA
TGTGCCTGGATTCGGGGTGGGAACTCCTACGAGCAGTACTTC
CAWIRGGNSYEQYF
>TRBV2|TRBD2|TRBJ2-2|NA
TGTGCCAGCAGTGAAGAGCGGGGGAACACCGGGGAGCTGTTTTTT
CASSEERGNTGELFF
>TRBV3-1/TRBV3-2|NA|TRBJ2-5|NA
TGTGCCAGCAGCTCTGGTCCGTACCCTAGCCAAGAGACCCAGTACTTC
CASSSGPYPSQETQYF
>TRBV7-2|NA|TRBJ2-5|NA
TGTGCCAGCAGCTTAGCCCAAACTCAGCTGTACTTC
CASSLAQTQLYF
>TRBV19|TRBD1|TRBJ2-7|NA
TGTGCCAGTAGAAAAGGACAGGGGAGTACCTACGAGCAGTACTTC
CASRKGQGSTYEQYF
>TRBV11-1|NA|TRBJ2-3|NA
TGTGCCAGCAGCCCGGGGCCGGCTAATGCGGATACGCAGTATTTT
CASSPGPANADTQYF
>TRBV6-1|NA|TRBJ1-6|NA
TGTGCCAGCAGTGAATTATTGGGTGTAAATTCACCCCTCCACTTT
CASSELLGVNSPLHF
>TRBV6-5|NA|TRBJ1-5|once
TGTGCCAGCAGCTACCAGGGTGGTAGCAATCAGCCCCAGCATTTT
CASSYQGGSNQPQHF
>TRBV19|TRBD1|TRBJ2-5|NA
TGTGCCAGTAGTATGACAGGGGGCGTCGAGACCCAGTACTTC
CASSMTGGVETQYF
>TRBV11-2|NA|TRBJ2-7|NA
TGTGCCAGCAGCTTAACGGACAGTGGATACGAGCAGTACTTC
CASSLTDSGYEQYF
>TRBV19|NA|TRBJ2-1|few
TGTGCCAGTAGTATAGAGAGGGCTGCCTACAATGAGCAGTTCTTC
CASSIERAAYNEQFF
>TRBV10-3|TRBD1|TRBJ1-2|once
TGTGCCATCTTCGACAGGGGGCCACTCTATGGCTACACCTTC
CAIFDRGPLYGYTF
>TRBV18|TRBD2|TRBJ2-1|NA
TGTGCCAGCTCACTCCGACTAGCGGGGGAGATCAATGAGCAGTTCTTC
CASSLRLAGEINEQFF
>TRBV7-2|NA|TRBJ2-7|NA
TGTGCCAGCAGCCACGAGAGGTACGGCGAGCAGTACTTC
CASSHERYGEQYF
>TRBV10-3|NA|TRBJ2-2|NA
TGTGCCATCAGCGGGAACTCGGCGGGGGAGCTGTTTTTT
CAISGNSAGELFF
>TRBV4-3|NA|TRBJ2-2|NA
TGCGCCAGCAGCCGAGATTTCTGGACCGGGGAGCTGTTTTTT
CASSRDFWTGELFF
>TRBV29-1|NA|TRBJ2-2|NA
TGCAGCAGGGGCCGGGCGAACACCGGGGAGCTGTTTTTT
CSRGRANTGELFF
>TRBV6-5|NA|TRBJ1-5|NA
TGTGCCAGCAATCCCCCGGGTTTTGGCAATCAGCCCCAGCATTTT
CASNPPGFGNQPQHF
>TRBV3-1/TRBV3-2|TRBD1|TRBJ1-4|NA
TGTGCCAGCAGTGTCAGGGGGTCCCAGGAAAAACTGTTTTTT
CASSVRGSQEKLFF
>TRBV11-2|TRBD2|TRBJ2-3|NA
TGTGCCAGCAGCTTACCGACTAGCGGGGACACAGATACGCAGTATTTT
CASSLPTSGDTDTQYF
>TRBV3-1/TRBV3-2|NA|TRBJ2-2|NA
TGTGCCAGCAGCCAAGAGCAGGTAACGAACACCGGGGAGCTGTTTTTT
CASSQEQVTNTGELFF
>TRBV19|NA|TRBJ2-7|NA
TGTGCCAGTAGTTATCCAGACTCCTACGAGCAGTACTTC
CASSYPDSYEQYF
>TRBV11-2|NA|TRBJ1-4|NA
TGTGCCAGCAGCTCCCTACACCCTCCGAAAGGGTTACATGAAAAACTGTTTTTT
CASSSLHPPKGLHEKLFF
>TRBV11-2|NA|TRBJ1-1|NA
TGTGCCAGCAGCTTAGTGATGAACACTGAAGCTTTCTTT
CASSLVMNTEAFF
>TRBV4-1|TRBD2|TRBJ2-7|few
TGCGCCAGCAGCCAAAAAGCCGGGACTAGCGGGGGCTCCTACGAGCAGTACTTC
CASSQKAGTSGGSYEQYF
>TRBV30|NA|TRBJ2-5|NA
TGTGCCTGGAGTCGGGCCGCCGGCCAAGAGACCCAGTACTTC
CAWSRAAGQETQYF
>TRBV4-2|NA|TRBJ1-5|NA
TGTGCCAGCAGCCAATACAGGGAGAGCAATCAGCCCCAGCATTTT
CASSQYRESNQPQHF
>TRBV6-5|TRBD1|TRBJ1-1|NA
TGTGCCAGCAAAGGACAGGACAGGACTGAAGCTTTCTTT
CASKGQDRTEAFF
>TRBV4-3|NA|TRBJ2-7|NA
TGCGCCAGCAGCCAAGATAGGGCAGGTTCTACCTACGAGCAGTACTTC
CASSQDRAGSTYEQYF
>TRBV7-6|TRBD1|TRBJ1-6|NA
TGTGCCAGCAGCAGAGGACAGGGGAGGGATTCACCCCTCCACTTT
CASSRGQGRDSPLHF
>TRBV9|NA|TRBJ1-5|NA
TGTGCCAGCAGCGCAGAGGGTCGACAACAGCCCCAGCATTTT
CASSAEGRQQPQHF
>TRBV7-2|NA|TRBJ1-1|NA
TGTGCCAGCAGCTTACGGGTACTGTTTTACCCTGAAGCTTTCTTT
CASSLRVLFYPEAFF
>TRBV3-1/TRBV3-2|NA|TRBJ1-3|NA
TGTGCCAGCAGCCAACCCAGGACATCAGGAAACACCATATATTTT
CASSQPRTSGNTIYF
>TRBV4-1|NA|TRBJ2-7|NA
TGCGCCAGCAGCCAAGGACAGTACGCTTCCTACGAGCAGTACTTC
CASSQGQYASYEQYF
>TRBV30|TRBD1|TRBJ1-5|NA
TGTGCCTGGAGTGTAGGACAGGCGAGGCAGCCCCAGCATTTT
CAWSVGQARQPQHF
>TRBV7-2|NA|TRBJ1-1|NA
TGTGCCAGCAGCGCTACAGGGACGCGGTACACTGAAGCTTTCTTT
CASSATGTRYTEAFF
>TRBV5-1|NA|TRBJ1-1|NA
TGCGCCAGCAGCCCGGATGGGAGGAACACTGAAGCTTTCTTT
CASSPDGRNTEAFF
>TRBV6-5|TRBD2|TRBJ2-2|NA
TGTGCCAGCAGTTACACCCAGCGGGGGGGCCCCGGGGAGCTGTTTTTT
CASSYTQRGGPGELFF
>TRBV4-1|NA|TRBJ2-1|NA
TGCGCCAGCAGCCAAGATAGGACCAATGAGCAGTTCTTC
CASSQDRTNEQFF
>TRBV7-9|NA|TRBJ2-1|NA
TGTGCCAGCAGCCCACTTAGTGGCTCCTACAATGAGCAGTTCTTC
CASSPLSGSYNEQFF